This TCR beta chain was profiled in a study of CD8 T cells in ankylosing spondylitis. General study points: From matched ankylosing spondylitis synovial fluid, disease-linked clones were reportedly recovered at significantly enriched levels. Characteristic of ankylosing spondylitis blood, it appeared, was a TCR beta motif comprising about eight highly homologous variants.

With regard to this clonotype: What it binds is not known.

5'-RACE, quantitative and with molecular barcodes, yielded the TCR beta libraries. MiXCR, applied by TCRdb to the 5' RACE reads, yields one record per CDR3 protein. The table has around 770,000 distinct CDR3 sequences, around a fifth seen once. This TCR came from a male donor with ankylosing spondylitis. The specimen sequenced was blood, either unsorted or a sorted T cell fraction (not recorded which).

The CDR3 spells CASSLTSGPTPSYNEQFF. CDR3 bases: TGTGCCAGCAGCCTTACTAGCGGTCCCACCCCTTCCTACAATGAGCAGTTCTTC. The rearrangement joins TRBV7-3 to TRBJ2-1, with 8 positions matching TRBD2. CDR1 is SGHTA, CDR2 FQGTGA, per germline. With 5 bases clipped from V and 1 base from J, the junction kept 13 bases outside the gene matches. The CDR3 totals 18 residues. The variable domain in full, with the rest retrieved from reference TRBV7-3 and TRBJ2-1, is GAGVSQTPSNKVTEKGKYVELRCDPISGHTALYWYRQSLGQGPEFLIYFQGTGAADDSGLPNDRFFAVRPEGSVSTLKIQRTERGDSAVYLCASSLTSGPTPSYNEQFFGPGTRLTVL.